The sample holds a few counts of the clone carrying this T cell receptor beta chain. The data were obtained in a study of T cells in Graves' hyperthyroidism and ophthalmopathy. RNA transcripts served as the template for amplifying TCR beta CDR3 regions. First-round RT-PCR targeting the TCR CDR3 was performed with the HTBI primer set. Via MiXCR, TCRdb re-called the multiplex PCR reads, giving one row per CDR3 protein. The table lists about 400,000 distinct CDR3 sequences, about 14% of them singletons, with roughly 21% in the top ten. The sample taken for sequencing was blood. The source is a woman aged 25 to 39 with Graves' ophthalmopathy.

The CDR3: CASSQDLMGTGELFF. CDR3 DNA: TGTGCCAGCAGCCAAGATTTAATGGGGACCGGGGAGCTGTTTTTT. This sequence joins TRBV4-2 and TRBJ2-2, with no clear D. CDR3 size: 15 residues. Between the trimmed V and J ends, which lost 0 bases and 5 bases, there was a span of 10 bases. Germline CDR1 reads LGHNA; CDR2 reads YNFKEQ.